This TCR beta chain is from a study of blood T cells in healthy people across ages. Findings of the study overall: A conclusive naive versus antigen-experienced comparison was prevented by the unsorted PBMCs. Per-million-T-cell TCR beta diversity fell roughly linearly with age.

Together with a sample-barcoded 5' primer, a J-beta primer mix was included in a second PCR lasting roughly 6 to 12 cycles. From the 5' RACE reads, TCRdb called clonotypes with MiXCR, one entry per CDR3 protein. The table includes fewer than 2 million distinct CDR3 sequences, about two fifths detected once. This clonotype was detected a few times. What it binds is not known. Donors ranged from roughly 6 to 95 years old and were healthy Caucasians in Russia. Isolating PBMCs gave at least 6.5 million of these cells per sample. The CDR3 runs 12 residues. Between the trimmed V and J ends, which lost 7 bases and 7 bases, there was a span of 12 bases.

Material for sequencing was blood. This clonotype originated in a human donor in good health. V usage is TRBV12-3 or TRBV12-4 and J usage is TRBJ2-3; no definite D call. The CDR3: CASTNGGNTQYF. The DNA for the CDR3 is TGTGCCAGCACTAATGGTGGAAATACGCAGTATTTT.